This TCR beta chain stems from a study of shared T cell receptors in the human thymus. This CDR3 is 16 amino acids long. Per the germline V gene, CDR1 is LNHDA and CDR2 is SQIVND (reference sequence). The ends lost 0 bases at V and 8 bases at J; junction bases unmatched: 11. Measured with immunoSEQ multiplex PCR; TCRdb has only the in-frame clones, and not every one. The table shows hundreds of thousands of clones, with 95% occurring only once. The J gene is TRBJ1-1, the V gene TRBV19; 8 nucleotides line up with TRBD1. The clonotype was recovered from a human donor. Sequences were obtained from thymocytes. As DNA, the CDR3 is TGTGCCAGTAGTATAGATCGGGGGACAGGTAAGTGCGAAGCTTTCTTT. Encoded protein: CASSIDRGTGKCEAFF.